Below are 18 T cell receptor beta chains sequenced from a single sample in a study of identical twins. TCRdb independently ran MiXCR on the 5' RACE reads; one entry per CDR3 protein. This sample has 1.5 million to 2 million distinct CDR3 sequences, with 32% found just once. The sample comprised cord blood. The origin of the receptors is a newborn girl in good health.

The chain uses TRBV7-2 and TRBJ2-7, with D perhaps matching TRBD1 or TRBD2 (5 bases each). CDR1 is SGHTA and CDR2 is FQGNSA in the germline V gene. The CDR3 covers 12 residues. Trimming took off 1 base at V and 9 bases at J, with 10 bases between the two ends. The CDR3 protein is CASSLGGIGQYF. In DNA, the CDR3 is TGTGCCAGCAGCTTAGGGGGGATTGGGCAGTACTTC.

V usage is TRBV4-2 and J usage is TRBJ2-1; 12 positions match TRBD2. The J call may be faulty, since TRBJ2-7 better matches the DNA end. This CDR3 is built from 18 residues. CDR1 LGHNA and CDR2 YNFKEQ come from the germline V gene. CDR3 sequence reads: CASSQSPSGRATYNEQYF. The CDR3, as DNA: TGTGCCAGCAGCCAATCCCCTAGCGGGAGGGCAACCTACAATGAGCAGTACTTC.

As DNA, the CDR3 is TGCAGTGCTAGGGGACAGAATAATTCACCCCTCCACTTT. It specifies CSARGQNNSPLHF. This chain connects TRBV20-1 to TRBJ1-6; 7 positions match TRBD1. Germline trimming cut 3 bases from V and 5 bases from J; bases unmatched to any gene: 1. The CDR3 runs to 13 residues. From germline, CDR1 is DFQATT and CDR2 SNEGSKA (reference sequence).

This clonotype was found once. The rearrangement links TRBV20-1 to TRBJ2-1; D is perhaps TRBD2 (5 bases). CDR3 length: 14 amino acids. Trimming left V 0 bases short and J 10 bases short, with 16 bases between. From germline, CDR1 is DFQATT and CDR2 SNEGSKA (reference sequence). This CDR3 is CSARDTGSRYEQFF. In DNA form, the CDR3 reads TGCAGTGCTAGAGATACGGGGTCCCGCTACGAGCAGTTCTTC.

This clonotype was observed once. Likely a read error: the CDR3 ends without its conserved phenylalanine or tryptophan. CDR3 DNA: TGTGCCAGCAGCCAAGATCGGGGGGCAGATACGCAGTATGTT. Amino acid sequence: CASSQDRGADTQYV. The chain employs TRBV4-2 and TRBJ2-3; 7 bases match TRBD2. V was clipped by 0 bases and J by 4 bases; unmatched bases: 1. From germline, CDR1 is LGHNA and CDR2 YNFKEQ. The CDR3 loop spans 14 amino acids.

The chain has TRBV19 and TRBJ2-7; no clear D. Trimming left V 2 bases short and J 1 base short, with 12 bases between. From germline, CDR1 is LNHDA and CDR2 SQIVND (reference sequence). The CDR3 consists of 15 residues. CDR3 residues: CASSITAGQSYEQYF. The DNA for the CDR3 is TGTGCCAGTAGTATAACGGCAGGTCAATCCTACGAGCAGTACTTC. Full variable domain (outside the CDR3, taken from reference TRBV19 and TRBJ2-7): DGGITQSPKYLFRKEGQNVTLSCEQNLNHDAMYWYRQDPGQGLRLIYYSQIVNDFQKGDIAEGYSVSREKKESFPLTVTSAQKNPTAFYLCASSITAGQSYEQYFGPGTRLTVT.

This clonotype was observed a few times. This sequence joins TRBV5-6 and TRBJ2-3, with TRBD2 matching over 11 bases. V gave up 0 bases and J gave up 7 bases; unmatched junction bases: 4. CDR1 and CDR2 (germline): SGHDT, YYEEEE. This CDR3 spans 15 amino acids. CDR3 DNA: TGTGCCAGCAGCTTGGTTCTAGCGGGGGGTTATACGCAGTATTTT. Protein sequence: CASSLVLAGGYTQYF. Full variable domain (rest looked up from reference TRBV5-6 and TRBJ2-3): DAGVTQSPTHLIKTRGQQVTLRCSPKSGHDTVSWYQQALGQGPQFIFQYYEEEERQRGNFPDRFSGHQFPNYSSELNVNALLLGDSALYLCASSLVLAGGYTQYFGPGTRLTVL.

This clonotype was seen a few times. The CDR3 DNA sequence: TGTGCCAGCAGGCTTAGCGGGAGCTCCTACAATGAGCAGTACTTC. It specifies CASRLSGSSYNEQYF. The rearrangement uses TRBV27 and TRBJ2-1; TRBD2 matches at 9 bases. The J call may be in error: the DNA end matches TRBJ2-7 better. This CDR3 is built from 15 residues. CDR1 is MNHEY and CDR2 is SMNVEV in the germline V gene (reference sequence).

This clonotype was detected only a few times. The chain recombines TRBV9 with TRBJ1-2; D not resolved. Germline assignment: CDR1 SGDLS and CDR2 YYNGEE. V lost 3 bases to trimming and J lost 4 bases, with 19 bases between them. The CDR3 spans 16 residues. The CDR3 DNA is TGTGCCAGCAGCGCCTCCTTCCAAGAGAGGATCTATGGCTACACCTTC. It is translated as CASSASFQERIYGYTF.

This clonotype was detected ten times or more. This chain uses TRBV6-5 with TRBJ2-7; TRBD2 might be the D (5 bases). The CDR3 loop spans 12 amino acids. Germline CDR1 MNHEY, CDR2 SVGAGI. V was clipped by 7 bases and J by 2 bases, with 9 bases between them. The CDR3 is CASNAGTYEQYF. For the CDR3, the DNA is TGTGCCAGCAACGCCGGGACCTACGAGCAGTACTTC.

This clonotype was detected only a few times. CDR3 region: CASSEAWYQETQYF. Written as DNA, the CDR3 is TGTGCCAGCAGTGAAGCTTGGTACCAAGAGACCCAGTACTTC. V is TRBV2 and J is TRBJ2-5; D ambiguous. The V gene's germline CDR1 is SNHLY and CDR2 FYNNEI. This CDR3 comprises 14 residues. The germline V and J ends were trimmed by 0 bases and 0 bases, with 5 bases remaining between them.

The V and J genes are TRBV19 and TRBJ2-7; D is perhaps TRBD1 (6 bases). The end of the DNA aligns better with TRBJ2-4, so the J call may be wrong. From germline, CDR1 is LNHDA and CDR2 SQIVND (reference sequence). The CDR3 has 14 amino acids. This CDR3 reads CASSMGQGTNIQYF. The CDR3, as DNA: TGTGCCAGTAGTATGGGGCAGGGGACGAACATTCAGTACTTC.

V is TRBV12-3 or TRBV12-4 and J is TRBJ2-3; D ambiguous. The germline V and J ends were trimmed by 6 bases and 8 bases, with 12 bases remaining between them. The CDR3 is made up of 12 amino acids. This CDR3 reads CASSDRAATQYF. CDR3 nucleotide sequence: TGTGCCAGCAGCGATAGAGCCGCTACGCAGTATTTT.

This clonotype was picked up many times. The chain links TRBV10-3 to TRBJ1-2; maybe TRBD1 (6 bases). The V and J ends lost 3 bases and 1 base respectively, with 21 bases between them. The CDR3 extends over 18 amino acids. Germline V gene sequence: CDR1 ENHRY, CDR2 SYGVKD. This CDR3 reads CAISDLDSSTRYNYGYTF. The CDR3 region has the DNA TGTGCCATCAGTGATTTGGACAGCAGCACCCGGTATAACTATGGCTACACCTTC.

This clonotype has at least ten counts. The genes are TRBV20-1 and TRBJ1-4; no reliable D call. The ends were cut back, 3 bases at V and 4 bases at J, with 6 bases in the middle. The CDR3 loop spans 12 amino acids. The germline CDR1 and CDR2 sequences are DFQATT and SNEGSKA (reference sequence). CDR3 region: CSARGSNEKLFF. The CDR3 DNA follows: TGCAGTGCTAGGGGGAGTAATGAAAAACTGTTTTTT.

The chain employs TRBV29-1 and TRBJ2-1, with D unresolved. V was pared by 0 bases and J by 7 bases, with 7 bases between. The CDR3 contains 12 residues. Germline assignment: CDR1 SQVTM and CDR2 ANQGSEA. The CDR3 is CSVEDVQNEQFF. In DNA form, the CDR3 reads TGCAGCGTTGAAGATGTCCAAAATGAGCAGTTCTTC.

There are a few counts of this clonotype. CDR3 sequence reads: CASSYLLGTSEDTQYF. The CDR3 DNA follows: TGTGCCAGCAGTTATTTATTGGGGACTAGCGAAGATACGCAGTATTTT. The chain employs TRBV6-8 and TRBJ2-3; 10 bases map to TRBD2. Germline V gives CDR1 MNHGY, CDR2 SAAAGT. V trimming: 3 bases; J trimming: 5 bases; junction bases outside the gene matches: 8. This CDR3 contains 16 residues.

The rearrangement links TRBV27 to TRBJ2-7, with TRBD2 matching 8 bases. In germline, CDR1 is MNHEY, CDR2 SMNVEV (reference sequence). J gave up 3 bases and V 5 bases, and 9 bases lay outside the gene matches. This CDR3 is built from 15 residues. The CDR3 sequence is CASSPASGRDYEQYF. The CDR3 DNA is TGTGCCAGCAGTCCCGCGAGCGGGAGAGACTACGAGCAGTACTTC.